Presented here are 16 T cell receptor beta chains from one specimen sequenced in a study of vaccination effects on CD4 cells after COVID-19 (dated by TCRdb to the early 2020s). In the ViraFEST assay, PBMC were stimulated with viral peptide pools, and antigen-specific CD4+ T cell clonotypes were then identified by expansion using TCR sequencing. After less than 13 days of culture, CD4+ T cells were isolated with the EasySep CD4+ T cell isolation kit. Negative nucleocapsid antibody results before and after vaccination confirmed that the healthy vaccine recipients had no prior SARS-CoV-2 infection. These TCRs' antigens remain unknown. To prepare the library, the immunoSEQ multiplex PCR assay was applied. Entries here come from immuneACCESS through TCRdb and include only in-frame sequences with V and J called. Some clones fail to appear in such tables; in the studies checked, an unresolved V gene covers under half of the shortfall, and the cause of the remainder is unknown. In this sample the table shows roughly 67,000 clones, under 80% of which occur a single time. The leading ten clones occupy about 10% of the sample.

The sequencing used CD4+ T cells from PBMCs cultured with SARS-CoV-2 spike peptides, collected before COVID-19 vaccination. Per the publication, the cell subset or site label means: SARS-CoV-2 spike overlapping peptide pool stimulation. These receptors all stem from a human donor who received a COVID-19 vaccine.

The gene calls are TRBV11-2 and TRBJ2-2; D assignment may be TRBD1 or TRBD2 (6 bases each). The CDR3 is 17 residues long. Germline-derived CDR1 and CDR2 are SGHAT and FQNNGV. Trimming removed 2 bases at V and 2 bases at J, with 15 bases between. CDR3 loop: CASSLLSWGANTGELFF. The CDR3 coding sequence is TGTGCCAGCAGCTTATTATCATGGGGGGCTAACACCGGGGAGCTGTTTTTT.

In its sample, this clone was seen a few times. The CDR3 reads CASSTTTGGTEQYV. The CDR3 DNA is TGTGCCAGCAGCACTACGACAGGGGGCACCGAGCAGTACGTC. This chain uses TRBV7-8 with TRBJ2-7, with TRBD1 matching 10 bases. Germline V gene sequence: CDR1 SGHVS, CDR2 FQNEAQ. After removal of 5 bases from V and 6 bases from J, the junction contained 7 bases not matched to a gene. The CDR3 contains 14 residues.

The J gene is TRBJ2-1, the V gene TRBV18, with D unclear. Germline lookup yields CDR1 KGHSH and CDR2 LQKENI. V was shortened by 2 bases and J by 9 bases, with 8 bases between the two germline ends. The CDR3 sequence is 12 residues long. The CDR3 loop is CASSPDRREQFF. In DNA form, the CDR3 reads TGTGCCAGCTCACCAGACCGGCGTGAGCAGTTCTTC.

The chain employs TRBV11-3 and TRBJ1-2; no definite D call. With 2 bases removed from V and 6 bases from J, the gap between germline ends came to 16 bases. This CDR3 is 15 amino acids long. Germline V lookup: CDR1 SGHNT, CDR2 YENEEA. The CDR3: CASSLTQDSPDGYTF. The CDR3 DNA reads as TGTGCCAGCAGCTTAACGCAGGACTCCCCTGATGGCTACACCTTC.

This clone occurred a few times. J is TRBJ1-6 and V is TRBV5-1; D unclear. Looked up from germline, CDR1 is SGHRS and CDR2 is YFSETQ. Trimming cost V 7 bases and J 7 bases, with 6 bases left between them. The CDR3 has 11 amino acids. CDR3 residues: CASPRNSPLHF. CDR3 bases: TGCGCCAGCCCCAGGAATTCACCCCTCCACTTT.

The chain joins TRBV7-2 to TRBJ1-2; no clear D gene. Germline CDR1 is SGHTA and CDR2 is FQGNSA. V was cut by 4 bases and J by 1 base, with 10 bases left in between. The CDR3 consists of 14 residues. The CDR3 spells CASSSSYGNYGYTF. In DNA, the CDR3 is TGTGCCAGCAGCTCCTCGTACGGTAACTATGGCTACACCTTC.

V is TRBV2 and J is TRBJ1-5, with TRBD1 matching over 7 bases. Germline V gene sequence: CDR1 SNHLY, CDR2 FYNNEI. CDR3 length equals 15 residues. With 1 base clipped from V and 6 bases from J, the junction kept 6 bases outside the gene matches. Here the CDR3 reads CASSEGQGVGQPQHF. The CDR3 DNA reads TGTGCCAGCAGTGAAGGACAGGGTGTGGGTCAGCCCCAGCATTTT.

V is TRBV7-8 and J is TRBJ2-2; 8 positions agree with TRBD1. J was trimmed by 5 bases and V by 5 bases; bases with no gene match: 7. Germline V CDR1 and CDR2: SGHVS, FQNEAQ. CDR3 size: 15 residues. The CDR3 sequence is CASSKQGAETGELFF. Written as DNA, the CDR3 is TGTGCCAGCAGCAAGCAGGGGGCTGAAACCGGGGAGCTGTTTTTT.

The chain recombines TRBV6-1 with TRBJ2-2; TRBD2 might be the D (5 bases). Germline V gene sequence: CDR1 MNHNS, CDR2 SASEGT. The CDR3 contains 15 residues. V gave up 2 bases and J gave up 6 bases, with 13 bases separating them. The CDR3 nucleotides are TGTGCCAGCAGTGAAAGGCCCCGGGAAGCCGGGGAGCTGTTTTTT. Its protein is CASSERPREAGELFF.

The gene calls are TRBV5-1 and TRBJ1-1, with 8 bases identical to TRBD1. The V gene's germline CDR1 is SGHRS and CDR2 YFSETQ. Trimming removed 4 bases from V and 4 bases from J; junction bases left unmatched: 6. There are 14 residues in the CDR3. In DNA form, the CDR3 reads TGCGCCAGCAGCGACAATACAGGGGGCACTGAAGCTTTCTTT. Translation: CASSDNTGGTEAFF.

The rearrangement joins TRBV30 to TRBJ1-5; the D gene is possibly TRBD1 (5 bases). CDR3 length equals 15 residues. The germline V gene has CDR1 GTSNPN and CDR2 SVGIG (reference sequence). V was cut by 1 base and J by 5 bases, with 15 bases left in between. This CDR3 is CAWSGGSGPYQPQHF. CDR3 DNA: TGTGCCTGGAGTGGGGGGTCAGGGCCTTATCAGCCCCAGCATTTT.

This sequence joins TRBV5-1 and TRBJ2-2; D is unclear. The CDR3 totals 15 residues. Germline lookup yields CDR1 SGHRS and CDR2 YFSETQ. Trimming cost V 0 bases and J 2 bases, with 8 bases left between them. CDR3 nucleotides: TGCGCCAGCAGCTTGGGCCTAGATAACACCGGGGAGCTGTTTTTT. As protein: CASSLGLDNTGELFF.

The chain has TRBV20-1 and TRBJ1-6; D unclear. The length of the CDR3 is 11 residues. Looked up from germline, CDR1 is DFQATT and CDR2 is SNEGSKA (reference sequence). V was pared by 6 bases and J by 11 bases, with 11 bases between. The CDR3 region is CSASGLPPLHF. The CDR3 DNA reads TGCAGTGCAAGCGGCCTGCCACCCCTCCACTTT.

V usage is TRBV5-6 and J usage is TRBJ2-1, with D tentatively TRBD1 (6 bases). The CDR3 sequence is 13 residues long. Germline CDR1 reads SGHDT; CDR2 reads YYEEEE. V gave up 4 bases and J gave up 5 bases, with 10 bases separating them. DNA for the CDR3: TGTGCCAGCAGCGTTGACAGGAACAATGAGCAGTTCTTC. The encoded protein is CASSVDRNNEQFF.

The chain recombines TRBV18 with TRBJ1-4; no reliable D call. Germline V gene data show CDR1 as KGHSH and CDR2 as LQKENI. The CDR3 contains 13 residues. Trimming removed 6 bases at V and 8 bases at J, with 13 bases between. The CDR3 loop reads CASSQPPQEKLFF. In nucleotides, the CDR3 is TGTGCCAGCTCCCAGCCGCCGCAGGAAAAACTGTTTTTT.

V and J are TRBV24-1 and TRBJ1-2, with a possible D match to TRBD1 (6 bases). The ends were cut back, 4 bases at V and 0 bases at J, with 11 bases in the middle. This CDR3 has 15 amino acids. Germline assignment: CDR1 KGHDR and CDR2 SFDVKD. This CDR3 reads CATSEGGEANYGYTF. In DNA form, the CDR3 reads TGTGCCACCAGTGAGGGGGGCGAAGCTAACTATGGCTACACCTTC.